This T cell receptor (beta chain) came from a study of early T cells in non-severe SARS-CoV-2 infection. Whole-study context: It was bulk RNA from unsorted whole blood that was sequenced, and the chains were unpaired. Study results and limitations: Private and CD4 specificities were missed by VDJdb matching, skewed to anti-spike CD8.

Comments on this clonotype: Its specificity is not known.

TCRdb reprocessed the 5' RACE reads with MiXCR, giving one entry per CDR3 protein. Of 85,000 to 100,000 distinct CDR3 sequences listed, approximately 15% are singletons. This clonotype was obtained from an adult who was a healthcare worker with PCR-confirmed SARS-CoV-2 infection or an uninfected control (not recorded which). The sample in question was whole blood, obtained at baseline.

Written as DNA, the CDR3 is TGCGCCAGCAGCCACACCGGGACAGGGGTAACAGATACGCAGTATTTT. This gives the protein CASSHTGTGVTDTQYF. V usage is TRBV4-1 and J usage is TRBJ2-3, with 10 bases identical to TRBD1. The V gene's germline CDR1 is MGHRA and CDR2 YSYEKL. Trimming took 3 bases from V and 3 from J; bases not matched to a gene: 6. The CDR3 spans 16 residues.